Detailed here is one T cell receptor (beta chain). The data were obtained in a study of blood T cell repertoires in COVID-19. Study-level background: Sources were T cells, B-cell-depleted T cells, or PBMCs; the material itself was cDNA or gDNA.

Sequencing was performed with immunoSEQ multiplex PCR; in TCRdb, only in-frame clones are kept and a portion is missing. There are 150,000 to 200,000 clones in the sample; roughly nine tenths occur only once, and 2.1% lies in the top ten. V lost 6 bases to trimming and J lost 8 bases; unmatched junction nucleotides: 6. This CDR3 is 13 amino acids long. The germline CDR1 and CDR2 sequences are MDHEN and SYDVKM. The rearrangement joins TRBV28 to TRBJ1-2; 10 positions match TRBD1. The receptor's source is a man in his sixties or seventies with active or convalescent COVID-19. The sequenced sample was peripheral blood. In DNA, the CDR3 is TGTGCCAGCAGACCCGGACAGGGGGGAGGCTACACCTTC. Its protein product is CASRPGQGGGYTF.